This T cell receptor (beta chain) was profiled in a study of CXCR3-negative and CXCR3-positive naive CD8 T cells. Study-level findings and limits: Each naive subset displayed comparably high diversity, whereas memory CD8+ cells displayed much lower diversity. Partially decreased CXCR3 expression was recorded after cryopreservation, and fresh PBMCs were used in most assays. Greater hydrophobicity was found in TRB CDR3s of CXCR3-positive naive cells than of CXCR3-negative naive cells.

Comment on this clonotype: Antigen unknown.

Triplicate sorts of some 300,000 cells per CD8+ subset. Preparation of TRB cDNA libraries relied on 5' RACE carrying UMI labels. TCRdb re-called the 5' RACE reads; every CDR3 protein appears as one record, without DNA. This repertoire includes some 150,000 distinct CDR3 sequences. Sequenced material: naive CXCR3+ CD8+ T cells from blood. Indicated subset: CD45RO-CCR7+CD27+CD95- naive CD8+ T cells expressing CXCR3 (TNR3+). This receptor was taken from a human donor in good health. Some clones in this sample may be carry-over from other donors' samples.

CDR3 sequence: CASRDREMNTEAFF. The gene calls are TRBV7-2 and TRBJ1-1; there is no DNA to check the TCRdb D call of TRBD1. Per the germline V gene, CDR1 is SGHTA and CDR2 is FQGNSA. The CDR3 loop spans 14 amino acids.